This T cell receptor (beta chain) originates from a study of T-cell reconstitution after alpha-beta-depleted transplantation in children. This clonotype was observed many times. The authors prepared the TCRbeta library with unique molecular identifiers. In TCRdb, the PCR reads were re-called with MiXCR into one record per CDR3 protein. The profile shows 150,000 to 250,000 distinct CDR3 sequences, about 14% of them singletons. V was pared by 4 bases and J by 4 bases, with 11 bases of the junction left unmatched. CDR1 and CDR2 from the germline V gene are SQVTM and ANQGSEA. CDR3 length: 16 amino acids. The chain joins TRBV29-1 to TRBJ2-1; 9 nucleotides align to TRBD2. This clonotype was sampled from a human donor who donated a stem cell graft to a child with acute lymphoblastic leukemia. The sample was PBMCs from the stem cell graft donor, taken from the stem cell graft. CDR3 bases: TGCAGCGTTGTGTGGAGGGGACTAGCTGAATACAATGAGCAGTTCTTC. This codes for CSVVWRGLAEYNEQFF.